This T cell receptor (beta chain) was documented in a study of CD8 T cells in Susac syndrome. With random hexamers, reverse transcription was performed on roughly 0.45 to 1 ug of RNA. Amplification of TCR beta CDR3 used immunoSEQ multiplex PCR across 54 Vbeta and 13 Jbeta. TCRdb called the immunoSEQ multiplex PCR reads again in MiXCR, with one record for every CDR3 protein. The sample has about 160,000 distinct CDR3 sequences; roughly 94% are singletons. CD8+ and CD4+ T cells from blood underwent TCR beta sequencing. It was negative isolation that provided the CD8+ and CD4+ T cells, whereas TEMRA cells were enriched by FACS. The CDR3 has 15 residues. V trimming: 1 base; J trimming: 4 bases; junction bases outside the gene matches: 4. Germline values: CDR1 SQVTM, CDR2 ANQGSEA.

The origin of this receptor is a human donor with multiple sclerosis. The rearrangement links TRBV29-1 to TRBJ2-5; 12 nucleotides line up with TRBD2. The specimen sequenced was CD4+ T cells from PBMCs. CDR3 amino acids: CSVEGRLAGAETQYF. The DNA of the CDR3 is TGCAGCGTTGAAGGGCGACTAGCGGGAGCAGAGACCCAGTACTTC.